This record looks at one T cell receptor beta chain sequence and its context. The sample originates from a study of blood T cell repertoires in COVID-19. Study overall: Sites across the United States, Italy and Spain contributed samples from acute and convalescent COVID-19. T cells, B-cell-depleted T cells, or PBMCs provided the cDNA or gDNA that served as material.

Per the original methods: Nucleated cell counts were estimated from reference gene primer amplification. TCRdb's table, derived via immunoSEQ multiplex PCR, lists solely in-frame clones and lacks some. V and J calls and clone size are copied from that table; D and trimming were computed from the DNA. The data hold just under 250,000 clones, with around 85% observed a single time. Germline CDR1 is WNHNN and CDR2 is SYGVQD (reference sequence). The trim removed 2 bases at V and 6 bases at J, leaving 4 bases unmatched. The CDR3 loop spans 15 amino acids. The chain carries TRBV10-1 and TRBJ2-2; 9 bases line up with TRBD2. The sample was peripheral blood. The receptor's source is a woman in her thirties who had recovered from COVID-19. CDR3 in amino acids: CASSEKLAGSGELFF. DNA of the CDR3: TGCGCCAGCAGTGAGAAGCTAGCGGGGTCCGGGGAGCTGTTTTTT.